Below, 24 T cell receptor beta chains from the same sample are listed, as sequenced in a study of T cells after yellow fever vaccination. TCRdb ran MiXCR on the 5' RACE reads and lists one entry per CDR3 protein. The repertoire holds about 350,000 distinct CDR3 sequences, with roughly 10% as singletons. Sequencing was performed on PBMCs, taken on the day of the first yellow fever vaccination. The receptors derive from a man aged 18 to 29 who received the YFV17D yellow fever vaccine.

The CDR3 DNA reads as TGCGCCAGCAGCTCGTGGGAGGCGAAGGGGGCAGAGACCCAGTACTTC. Protein sequence: CASSSWEAKGAETQYF. The genes are TRBV5-1 and TRBJ2-5; perhaps TRBD1 as D (7 bases). CDR1 and CDR2 from the germline V gene are SGHRS and YFSETQ. V lost 3 bases and J lost 4, with 19 bases in between. CDR3 length equals 16 residues.

The CDR3 nucleotides read TGTGCCAGCAGCCCCTCATGGGGGACCTACGAGCAGTACGTC. Its protein product is CASSPSWGTYEQYV. The J gene is TRBJ2-7, the V gene TRBV27; D is possibly TRBD1 or TRBD2 (5 bases each). The CDR3 is made up of 14 amino acids. In germline, CDR1 is MNHEY, CDR2 SMNVEV (reference sequence). The V end was cut by 6 bases, the J end by 2 bases, with 14 bases between.

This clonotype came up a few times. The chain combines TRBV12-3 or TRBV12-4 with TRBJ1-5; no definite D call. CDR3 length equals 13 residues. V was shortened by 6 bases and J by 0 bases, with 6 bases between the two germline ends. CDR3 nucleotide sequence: TGTGCCAGCAGCTATTATAGCAATCAGCCCCAGCATTTT. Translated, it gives CASSYYSNQPQHF.

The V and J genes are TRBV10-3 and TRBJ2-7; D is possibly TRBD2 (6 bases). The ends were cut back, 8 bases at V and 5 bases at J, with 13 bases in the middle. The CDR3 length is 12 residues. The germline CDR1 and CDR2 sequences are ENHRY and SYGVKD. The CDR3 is CAISREVNEQYF. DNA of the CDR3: TGTGCCATCTCGAGGGAGGTGAACGAGCAGTACTTC.

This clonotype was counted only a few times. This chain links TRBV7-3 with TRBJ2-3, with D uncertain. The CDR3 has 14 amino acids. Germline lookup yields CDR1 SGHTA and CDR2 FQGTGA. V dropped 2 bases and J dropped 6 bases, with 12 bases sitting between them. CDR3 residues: CASSLGFGSDTQYF. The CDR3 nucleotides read TGTGCCAGCAGCTTAGGGTTTGGTTCCGATACGCAGTATTTT.

CDR3 in DNA: TGTGCCAGCAATAGTGGACAGCCCCAGCATTTT. Protein product: CASNSGQPQHF. The rearrangement uses TRBV6-1 and TRBJ1-5, with no clear D. The germline CDR1 and CDR2 sequences are MNHNS and SASEGT. V was shortened by 7 bases and J by 7 bases, with 8 bases between the two germline ends. The CDR3 extends over 11 amino acids.

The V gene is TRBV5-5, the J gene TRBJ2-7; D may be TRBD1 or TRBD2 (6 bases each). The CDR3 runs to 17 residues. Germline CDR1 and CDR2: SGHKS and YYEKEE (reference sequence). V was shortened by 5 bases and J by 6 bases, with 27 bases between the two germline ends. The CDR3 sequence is CASRLGGQGLFNAEQYF. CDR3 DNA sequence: TGTGCCAGCAGGCTTGGGGGCCAGGGACTTTTCAACGCCGAGCAGTACTTC.

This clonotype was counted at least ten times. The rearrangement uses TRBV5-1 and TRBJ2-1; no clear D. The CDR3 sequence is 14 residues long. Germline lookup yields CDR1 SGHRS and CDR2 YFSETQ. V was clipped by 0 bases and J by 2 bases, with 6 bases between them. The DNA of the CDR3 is TGCGCCAGCAGCTTGGTCATACCCTACAATGAGCAGTTCTTC. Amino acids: CASSLVIPYNEQFF.

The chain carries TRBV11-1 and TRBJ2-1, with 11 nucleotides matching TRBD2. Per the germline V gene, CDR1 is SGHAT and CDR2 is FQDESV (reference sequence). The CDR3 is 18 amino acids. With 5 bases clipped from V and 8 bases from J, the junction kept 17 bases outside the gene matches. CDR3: CASSPTLITSGGGDEQFF. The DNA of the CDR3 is TGTGCCAGCAGCCCAACCCTTATTACTAGCGGGGGAGGAGATGAGCAGTTCTTC.

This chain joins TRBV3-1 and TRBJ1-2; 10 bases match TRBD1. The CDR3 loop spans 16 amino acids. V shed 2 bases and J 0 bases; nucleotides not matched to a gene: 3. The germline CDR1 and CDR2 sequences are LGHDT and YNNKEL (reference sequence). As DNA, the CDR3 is TGTGCCAGCAGCCAACGGACAGGGGGTCCTAACTATGGCTACACCTTC. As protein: CASSQRTGGPNYGYTF.

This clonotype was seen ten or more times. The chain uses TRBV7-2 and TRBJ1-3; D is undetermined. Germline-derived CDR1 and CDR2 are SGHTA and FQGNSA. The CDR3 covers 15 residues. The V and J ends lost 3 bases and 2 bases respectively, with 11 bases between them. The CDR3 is CASSFEVDPGNTIYF. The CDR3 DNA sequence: TGTGCCAGCAGCTTTGAGGTTGACCCTGGAAACACCATATATTTT.

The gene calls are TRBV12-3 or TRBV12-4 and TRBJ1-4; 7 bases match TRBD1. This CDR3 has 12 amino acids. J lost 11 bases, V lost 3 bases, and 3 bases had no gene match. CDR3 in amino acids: CASSFLRGKLFF. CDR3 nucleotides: TGTGCCAGCAGTTTCCTCAGGGGGAAACTGTTTTTT.

This chain's CDR3 is CASSSSGSDQPQHF. DNA of the CDR3: TGTGCCAGCAGTTCCTCGGGGTCGGATCAGCCCCAGCATTTT. The chain recombines TRBV6-2 or TRBV6-3 with TRBJ1-5; no definite D call. This CDR3 contains 14 residues. The germline V gene has CDR1 MNHEY and CDR2 SVGEGT. Trimming took 4 bases from V and 5 from J, leaving 12 bases between them.

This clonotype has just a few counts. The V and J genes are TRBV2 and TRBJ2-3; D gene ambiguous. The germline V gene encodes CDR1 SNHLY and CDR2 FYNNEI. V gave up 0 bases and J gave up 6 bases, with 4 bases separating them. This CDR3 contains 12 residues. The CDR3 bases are TGTGCCAGCAGTGAAGCGCAGGATACGCAGTATTTT. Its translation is CASSEAQDTQYF.

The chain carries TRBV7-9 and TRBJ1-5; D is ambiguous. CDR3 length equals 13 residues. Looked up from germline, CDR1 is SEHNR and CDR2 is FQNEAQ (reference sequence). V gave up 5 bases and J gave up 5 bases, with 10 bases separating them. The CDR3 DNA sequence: TGTGCCAGCAGCCCCGGTTTATATCAGCCCCAGCATTTT. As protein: CASSPGLYQPQHF.

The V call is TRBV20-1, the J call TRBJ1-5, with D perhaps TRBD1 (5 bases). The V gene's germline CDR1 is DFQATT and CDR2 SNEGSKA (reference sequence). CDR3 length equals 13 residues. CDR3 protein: CFGSQGPGQPQHF. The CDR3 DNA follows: TGCTTCGGTTCCCAGGGTCCGGGCCAGCCCCAGCATTTT.

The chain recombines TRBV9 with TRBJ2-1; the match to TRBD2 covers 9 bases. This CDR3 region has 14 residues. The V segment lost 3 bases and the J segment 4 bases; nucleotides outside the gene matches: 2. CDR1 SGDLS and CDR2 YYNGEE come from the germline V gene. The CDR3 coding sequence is TGTGCCAGCAGCGGAGCGGGGGGATACAATGAGCAGTTCTTC. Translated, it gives CASSGAGGYNEQFF.

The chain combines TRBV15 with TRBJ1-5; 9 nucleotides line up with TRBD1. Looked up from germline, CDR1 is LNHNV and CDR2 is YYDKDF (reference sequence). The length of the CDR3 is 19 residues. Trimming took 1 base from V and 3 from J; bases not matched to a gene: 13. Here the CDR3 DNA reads TGTGCCACCAGCAGAGGACAGGGGGAGATTAATCCTCCCAATCAGCCCCAGCATTTT. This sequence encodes CATSRGQGEINPPNQPQHF.

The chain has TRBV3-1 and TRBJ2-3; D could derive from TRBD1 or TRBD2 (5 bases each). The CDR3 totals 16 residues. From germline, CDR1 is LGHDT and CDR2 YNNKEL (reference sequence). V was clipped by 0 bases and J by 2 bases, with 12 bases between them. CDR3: CASSQEGRGTTDTQYF. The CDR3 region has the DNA TGTGCCAGCAGCCAAGAGGGACGGGGAACCACAGATACGCAGTATTTT.

CDR3 loop: CASSESWPYEQYV. As DNA, the CDR3 is TGCGCCAGCAGTGAGTCGTGGCCCTACGAGCAGTACGTC. The rearrangement joins TRBV10-2 to TRBJ2-7; D not resolved. Germline V gene data show CDR1 as WSHSY and CDR2 as SAAADI. Trimming removed 0 bases at V and 2 bases at J, with 5 bases between. This CDR3 is built from 13 residues.

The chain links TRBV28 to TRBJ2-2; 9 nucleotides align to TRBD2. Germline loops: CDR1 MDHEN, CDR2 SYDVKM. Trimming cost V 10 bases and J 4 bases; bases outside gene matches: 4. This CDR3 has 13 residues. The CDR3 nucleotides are TGTGCCACTGCGGGGGGGGGCACCGGGGAGCTGTTTTTT. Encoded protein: CATAGGGTGELFF.

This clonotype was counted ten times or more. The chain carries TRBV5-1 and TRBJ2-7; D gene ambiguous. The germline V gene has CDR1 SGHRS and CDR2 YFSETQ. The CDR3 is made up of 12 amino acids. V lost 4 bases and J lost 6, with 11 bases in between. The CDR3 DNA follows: TGCGCCAGCAGCATGCTCATGGGCGAGCAGTACTTC. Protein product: CASSMLMGEQYF.

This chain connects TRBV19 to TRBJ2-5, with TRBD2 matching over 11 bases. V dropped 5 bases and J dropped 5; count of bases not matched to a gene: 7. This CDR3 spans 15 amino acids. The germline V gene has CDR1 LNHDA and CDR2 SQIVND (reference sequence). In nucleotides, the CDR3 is TGTGCCAGTAGTTCACCGGGACTAGCGGATGAGACCCAGTACTTC. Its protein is CASSSPGLADETQYF.

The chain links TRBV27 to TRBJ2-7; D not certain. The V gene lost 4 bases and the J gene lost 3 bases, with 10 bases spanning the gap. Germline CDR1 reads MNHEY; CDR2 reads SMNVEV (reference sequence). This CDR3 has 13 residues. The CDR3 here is CASSYSRFYEQYF. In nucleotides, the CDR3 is TGTGCCAGCAGTTATTCACGCTTCTACGAGCAGTACTTC.